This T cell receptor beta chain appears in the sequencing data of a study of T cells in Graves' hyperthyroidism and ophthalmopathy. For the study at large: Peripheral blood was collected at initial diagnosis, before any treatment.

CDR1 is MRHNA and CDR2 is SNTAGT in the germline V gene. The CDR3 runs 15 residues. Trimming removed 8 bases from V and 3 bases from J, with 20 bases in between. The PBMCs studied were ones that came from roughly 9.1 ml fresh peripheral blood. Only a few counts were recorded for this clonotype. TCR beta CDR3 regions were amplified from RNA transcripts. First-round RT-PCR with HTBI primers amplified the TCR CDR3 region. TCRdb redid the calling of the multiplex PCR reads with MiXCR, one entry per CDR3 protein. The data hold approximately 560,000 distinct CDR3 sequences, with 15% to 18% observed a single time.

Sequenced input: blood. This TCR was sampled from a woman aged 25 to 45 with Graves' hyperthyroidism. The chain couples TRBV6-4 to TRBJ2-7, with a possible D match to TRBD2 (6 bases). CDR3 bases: TGTGCCAGCTCAAGTATGGGGGGATCAGGCTACGAGCAGTACTTC. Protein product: CASSSMGGSGYEQYF.